The sequence of this T cell receptor (beta chain) was determined in a study of T cells after yellow fever vaccination. Study observations and caveats: On re-exposure, the response was weaker but peaked faster, at day 5 versus 15.

Germline V gene data show CDR1 as SGHRS and CDR2 as YFSETQ. V was pared by 0 bases and J by 4 bases, with 17 bases between. The CDR3 covers 17 residues. TCRdb independently ran MiXCR on the 5' RACE reads; one entry per CDR3 protein. The sample shows a few hundred thousand distinct CDR3 sequences, 3.5% to 4.5% of them seen only once. As to this clonotype: What it recognizes is unknown.

J is TRBJ1-3 and V is TRBV5-1, with TRBD1 as a possible D gene (5 bases). This clonotype originated in a man in his late teens or twenties who received the YFV17D yellow fever vaccine. The specimen was PBMCs, collected 5 days after the yellow fever booster vaccination. CDR3 nucleotide sequence: TGCGCCAGCAGCTTGGTCACAACAGGCGGGCACGGAAACACCATATATTTT. As protein: CASSLVTTGGHGNTIYF.